This section outlines one T cell receptor beta chain sequence together with its context. The antigen is unknown. These data come from a study of T cell responses to AZD1222 COVID-19 vaccine. Findings and limits, study-wide: When two AZD1222 doses had been given, Spike-specific TCR breadth and depth rose. Mapped onto spike, vaccine-associated CD4 TCRs spanned it and were dominant at 160-218 and 743-854.

Between the trimmed V and J ends, which lost 8 bases and 1 base, there was a span of 11 bases. This CDR3 has 13 residues. Per the germline V gene, CDR1 is SNHLY and CDR2 is FYNNEI. Assay used: immunoSEQ multiplex PCR; TCRdb lists only in-frame clones, some missing. The table has about 100,000 clones, around 87% seen once; the top ten hold roughly 10%. Source: peripheral blood, taken 28 days after the second AZD1222 dose. The source of this sequence is an adult who received the AZD1222 COVID-19 vaccine. The chain is built from TRBV2 and TRBJ1-1; TRBD1 might be the D (6 bases). CDR3 nucleotides: TGTGCCAGCGCGACAGGCCCGAACACTGAAGCTTTCTTT. It specifies CASATGPNTEAFF.